This note documents a single T cell receptor (beta chain) sequence. The sample comes from a study of T cell changes during pregnancy in multiple sclerosis. Some clones are missing from TCRdb's copy, which holds only in-frame ones; the method was immunoSEQ multiplex PCR. This sample has fewer than 65,000 clones, with more than 90% found just once. CDR3 length: 16 amino acids. Losses at the gene ends were 2 bases for V and 5 bases for J; bases not matched to a gene: 9. Germline CDR1 SGHVS, CDR2 FNYEAQ. This receptor was taken from a female donor in good health, enrolled as a control in a pregnancy study. V gene TRBV7-6 combines with J gene TRBJ2-5; TRBD1 agrees at 9 bases. The sequencing here drew on peripheral blood, taken in the first trimester of pregnancy. CDR3 protein: CASSLLDDRGRETQYF. For the CDR3, the DNA is TGTGCCAGCAGCTTACTGGACGACAGGGGGAGGGAGACCCAGTACTTC.